The TCR gamma chain under discussion was sequenced for a study of gammadelta T cells in human blood. CDR3 size: 12 residues. V lost 5 bases and J lost 0; bases outside the gene matches: 1. Germline V gene sequence: CDR1 VTNTFY, CDR2 YDVSTARD (reference sequence). TCRdb reanalysed the RT-PCR reads with CATT. The profile shows over 150 gamma-chain clones, 60% to 65% of them singletons. Study-level points and caveats: Microbial exposure appeared to drive polyclonal γδ T cell expansion after birth.

This clone is hyperexpanded in the sample. Its antigen is currently unknown. The sample comprised non-Vgamma9Vdelta2 gamma-delta T cells from fetal blood. The rearrangement uses TRGV3 and TRGJ1 or TRGJ2. This clonotype was sampled from a human fetus. The CDR3 is CATWANYYKKLF. The CDR3 DNA reads as TGTGCCACCTGGGCGAATTATTATAAGAAACTCTTT.